This T cell receptor beta chain was recovered during a study of CD8 T cells in ankylosing spondylitis. Notes on the study in general: Seemingly characteristic of ankylosing spondylitis blood was a TCR beta motif consisting of under ten highly homologous variants.

This clonotype showed up just a few times. The target antigen is unknown. Trimming cost V 4 bases and J 8 bases, with 14 bases left between them. The CDR3 sequence is 13 residues long. Germline V gene sequence: CDR1 SGHDN, CDR2 FVKESK. TCRdb called the 5' RACE reads again in MiXCR, with one record for every CDR3 protein. The sample includes over 600,000 distinct CDR3 sequences, under 20% of them seen just once. This TCR derives from a male donor with ankylosing spondylitis. V usage is TRBV14 and J usage is TRBJ1-1, with D possibly matching TRBD1 (6 bases). Specimen: blood, either unsorted or a sorted T cell fraction (not recorded which). The CDR3 DNA sequence: TGTGCCAGCAGCCCGACACAGGGATTCGAAGCTTTCTTT. This codes for CASSPTQGFEAFF.